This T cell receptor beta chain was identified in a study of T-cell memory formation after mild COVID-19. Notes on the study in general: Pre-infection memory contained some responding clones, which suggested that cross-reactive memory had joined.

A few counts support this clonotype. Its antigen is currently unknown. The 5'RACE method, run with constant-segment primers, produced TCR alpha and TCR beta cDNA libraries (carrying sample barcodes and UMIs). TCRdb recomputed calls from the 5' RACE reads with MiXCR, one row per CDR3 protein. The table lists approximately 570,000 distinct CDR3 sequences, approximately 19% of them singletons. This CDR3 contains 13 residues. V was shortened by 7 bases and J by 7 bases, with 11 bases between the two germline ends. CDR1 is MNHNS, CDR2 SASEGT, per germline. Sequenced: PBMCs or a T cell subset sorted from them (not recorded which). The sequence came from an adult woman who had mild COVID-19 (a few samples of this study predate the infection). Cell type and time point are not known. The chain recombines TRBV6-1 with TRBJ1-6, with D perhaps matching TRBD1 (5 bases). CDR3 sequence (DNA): TGTGCCAGCAAGGAGACAGAGAATTCACCCCTCCACTTT. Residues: CASKETENSPLHF.